These 12 T cell receptor beta chains originate from one sample sequenced in a study of blood T cells in healthy people across ages. A J-beta primer mix and a sample-barcoded 5' primer were used in a second PCR of roughly 6 to 12 cycles. TCRdb reanalysed the 5' RACE reads using MiXCR and keeps one entry per CDR3 protein. This sample has some 930,000 distinct CDR3 sequences, with roughly 28% found just once. These data also formed part of another study, on T cells of mothers and their children.

Sequenced material: blood. These receptors all come from a woman between 35 and 50 years old in good health.

In DNA form, the CDR3 reads TGTGCCAGCAGTTTCTTGCGGGGGGGTAAGGACCGGGAGCTGTTTTTT. Its translation is CASSFLRGGKDRELFF. The chain joins TRBV28 to TRBJ2-2; 9 nucleotides line up with TRBD2. In germline, CDR1 is MDHEN, CDR2 SYDVKM. V shed 3 bases, J shed 9 bases, and the junction held 11 bases outside the gene matches. The CDR3 runs 16 residues. The whole variable domain, remainder taken from reference TRBV28 and TRBJ2-2, is DVKVTQSSRYLVKRTGEKVFLECVQDMDHENMFWYRQDPGLGLRLIYFSYDVKMKEKGDIPEGYSVSREKKERFSLILESASTNQTSMYLCASSFLRGGKDRELFFGEGSRLTVL.

On this clonotype itself: A much larger clonotype is one base distant, so this may be a read error. The rearrangement uses TRBV28 and TRBJ2-2, with D perhaps TRBD2 (5 bases). The CDR3 loop spans 14 amino acids. V was shortened by 6 bases and J by 9 bases, with 17 bases between the two germline ends. Germline V gene lookup returns CDR1 MDHEN and CDR2 SYDVKM. Written as DNA, the CDR3 is TGTGCCAGCAGACCCACGCAGGAGCGGAGGGAGCTGTTTTTT. Its translation: CASRPTQERRELFF.

This chain uses TRBV29-1 with TRBJ1-6; 7 bases fit TRBD1. CDR1 is SQVTM and CDR2 is ANQGSEA in the germline V gene. The V and J ends lost 3 bases and 8 bases, in that order; junction bases with no gene match: 19. The CDR3 runs to 18 residues. The DNA for the CDR3 is TGCAGCGTTGACCAAAGGAACAGGGGACGAGGAATAGATTCACCCCTCCACTTT. This gives the protein CSVDQRNRGRGIDSPLHF.

This clonotype was seen a handful of times. The V and J genes are TRBV5-6 and TRBJ1-4; 8 positions match TRBD1. Germline V gene data show CDR1 as SGHDT and CDR2 as YYEEEE. With 4 bases clipped from V and 2 bases from J, the junction kept 4 bases outside the gene matches. The CDR3 has 15 residues. In nucleotides, the CDR3 is TGTGCCAGCAGCATCAGGACAGGGACTAATGAAAAACTGTTTTTT. Protein: CASSIRTGTNEKLFF.

The sample holds a few counts of this clonotype. The chain recombines TRBV4-3 with TRBJ2-2; possible D gene TRBD1, 6 bases. V was trimmed by 3 bases and J by 6 bases, leaving 20 bases between them. Germline V gene lookup returns CDR1 LGHNA and CDR2 YSLEER. The length of the CDR3 is 17 residues. CDR3 in DNA: TGCGCCAGCAGCCATCATATCGGGGACATAAGGGCCGGGGAGCTGTTTTTT. Encoded protein: CASSHHIGDIRAGELFF.

The sample holds many counts of this clonotype. The chain is built from TRBV29-1 and TRBJ2-7, with 9 positions matching TRBD2. The CDR3 is 12 residues long. Germline V gives CDR1 SQVTM, CDR2 ANQGSEA. V gave up 1 base and J gave up 6 bases; unmatched junction bases: 1. CDR3 in amino acids: CSVEGGGAEQYF. The CDR3 DNA is TGCAGCGTTGAAGGCGGGGGGGCCGAGCAGTACTTC.

The V and J genes are TRBV20-1 and TRBJ2-1; 9 nucleotides match TRBD2. Germline V gene data show CDR1 as DFQATT and CDR2 as SNEGSKA (reference sequence). Trimming cost V 5 bases and J 4 bases; bases outside gene matches: 6. This CDR3 is 14 amino acids long. The CDR3 loop reads CSALAGAEYNEQFF. CDR3 nucleotide sequence: TGCAGTGCTTTAGCGGGAGCGGAGTACAATGAGCAGTTCTTC.

This clonotype appeared a few times. J is TRBJ2-3 and V is TRBV28; unclear D gene. V dropped 5 bases and J dropped 4 bases, with 13 bases sitting between them. This CDR3 spans 14 amino acids. Germline values: CDR1 MDHEN, CDR2 SYDVKM. The DNA of the CDR3 is TGTGCCAGCAGTCCTAACTATCTTCCAGATACGCAGTATTTT. This codes for CASSPNYLPDTQYF.

This chain joins TRBV7-9 and TRBJ2-5, with D possibly matching TRBD2 (7 bases). V was pared by 5 bases and J by 3 bases, with 13 bases between. The CDR3 totals 14 residues. CDR1 is SEHNR and CDR2 is FQNEAQ in the germline V gene (reference sequence). CDR3 sequence: CASSKQGGEETQYF. The CDR3 DNA is TGTGCCAGCAGCAAACAAGGGGGGGAAGAGACCCAGTACTTC.

The chain carries TRBV28 and TRBJ2-5; 7 nucleotides agree with TRBD2. Germline trimming cut 9 bases from V and 11 bases from J; bases unmatched to any gene: 15. CDR3 length: 13 amino acids. In germline, CDR1 is MDHEN, CDR2 SYDVKM. DNA for the CDR3: TGTGCCAGTAGCAACGGGAGGTCCCACGTGCAGTACTTC. Amino acid sequence: CASSNGRSHVQYF.

This clonotype was seen at least ten times. The J gene is TRBJ2-4, the V gene TRBV3-1; no clear D gene. The CDR3 spans 16 residues. V lost 0 bases and J 3 bases, leaving 12 bases between the germline ends. Germline CDR1 reads LGHDT; CDR2 reads YNNKEL (reference sequence). The CDR3 DNA reads TGTGCCAGCAGCCAAGATAGGGCACAAGACAAAAACATTCAGTACTTC. Translating gives CASSQDRAQDKNIQYF.

J is TRBJ2-7 and V is TRBV7-2; D may be TRBD2 (6 bases). V lost 4 bases and J 3 bases, leaving 19 bases between the germline ends. The CDR3 is made up of 16 amino acids. CDR1 and CDR2 from the germline V gene are SGHTA and FQGNSA. The CDR3 is CASSSTPEGRIYEQYF. In DNA form, the CDR3 reads TGTGCCAGCAGCTCGACCCCGGAGGGCAGAATCTACGAGCAGTACTTC.